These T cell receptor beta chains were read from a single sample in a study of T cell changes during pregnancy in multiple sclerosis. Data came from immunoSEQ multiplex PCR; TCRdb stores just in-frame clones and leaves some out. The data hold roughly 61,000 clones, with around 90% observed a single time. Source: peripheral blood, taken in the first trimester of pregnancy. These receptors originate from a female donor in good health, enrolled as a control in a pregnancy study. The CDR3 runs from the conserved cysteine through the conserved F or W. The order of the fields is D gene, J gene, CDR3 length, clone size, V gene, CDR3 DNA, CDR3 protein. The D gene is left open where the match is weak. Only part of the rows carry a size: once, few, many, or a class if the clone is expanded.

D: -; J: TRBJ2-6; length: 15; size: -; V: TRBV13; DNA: TGTGCCAGCAGCTTTCAGGGGTCCGGGGCCAACGTCCTGACTTTC; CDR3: CASSFQGSGANVLTF
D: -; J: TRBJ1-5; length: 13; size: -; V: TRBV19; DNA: TGTGCCAGTAGTAAGGGGGGGTCGCAGCCCCAGCATTTT; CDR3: CASSKGGSQPQHF
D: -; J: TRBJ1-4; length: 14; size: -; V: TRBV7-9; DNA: TGTGCCAGCAGCACCGGGACTGCCAATGAAAAACTGTTTTTT; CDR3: CASSTGTANEKLFF
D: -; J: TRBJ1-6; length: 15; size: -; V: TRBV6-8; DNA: TGTGCCAGCAGTTACCGCGGGACGGGAAATTCACCCCTCCACTTT; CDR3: CASSYRGTGNSPLHF
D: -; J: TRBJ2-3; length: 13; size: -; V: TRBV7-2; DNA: TGTGCCAGCAGCTCAGGACTCGTAGATACGCAGTATTTT; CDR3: CASSSGLVDTQYF
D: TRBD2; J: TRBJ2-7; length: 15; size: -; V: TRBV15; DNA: TGTGCCACCAGCCTTACTAGCGGGGCCATCTACGAGCAGTACTTC; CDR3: CATSLTSGAIYEQYF
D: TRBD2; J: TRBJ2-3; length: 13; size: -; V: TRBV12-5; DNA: TGTGCTAGTGTCTTGGGGGGGGCAGATACGCAGTATTTT; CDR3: CASVLGGADTQYF
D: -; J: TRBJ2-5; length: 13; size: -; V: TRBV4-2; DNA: TGTGCCAGCAGCGACAGCATCCAAGAGACCCAGTACTTC; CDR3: CASSDSIQETQYF
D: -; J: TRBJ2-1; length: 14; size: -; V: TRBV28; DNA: TGTGCCAGCAGTTTAGTGACAAGCTACAATGAGCAGTTCTTC; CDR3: CASSLVTSYNEQFF
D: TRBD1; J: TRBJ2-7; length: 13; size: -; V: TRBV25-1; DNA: TGTGCCAGCAGTGAAGGGCAGGGGGTCGGGCAGTACTTC; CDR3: CASSEGQGVGQYF
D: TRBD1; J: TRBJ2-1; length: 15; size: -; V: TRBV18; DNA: TGTGCCAGCTTACATCGGGACAGGTCGAACAATGAGCAGTTCTTC; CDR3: CASLHRDRSNNEQFF
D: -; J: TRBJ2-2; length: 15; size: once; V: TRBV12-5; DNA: TGTGCTAGTGGTTTGGGACAGGTCTACACCGGGGAGCTGTTTTTT; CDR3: CASGLGQVYTGELFF
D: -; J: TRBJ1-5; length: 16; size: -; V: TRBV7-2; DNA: TGTGCCAGCAGCTTATTATTCCCGGGATTTCATCAGCCCCAGCATTTT; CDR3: CASSLLFPGFHQPQHF
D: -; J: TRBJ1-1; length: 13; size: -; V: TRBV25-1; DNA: TGTGCCAGCAGGAGTAGAAAAAACACTGAAGCTTTCTTT; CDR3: CASRSRKNTEAFF
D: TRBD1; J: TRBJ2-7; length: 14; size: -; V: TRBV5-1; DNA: TGCGCCAGCAGCCCGGGACAGGGTCCCTACGAGCAGTACTTC; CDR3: CASSPGQGPYEQYF
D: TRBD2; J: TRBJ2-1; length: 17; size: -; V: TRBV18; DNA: TGTGCCAGCTCACCCCTCCCCGGGCTAGCGGGTGAGGGTGAGCAGTTCTTC; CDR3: CASSPLPGLAGEGEQFF
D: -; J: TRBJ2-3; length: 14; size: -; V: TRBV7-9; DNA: TGTGCCAGCAGCTCCCGCACTAGCAGGGATACGCAGTATTTT; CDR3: CASSSRTSRDTQYF
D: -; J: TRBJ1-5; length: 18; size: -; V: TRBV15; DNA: TGTGCCACCAGCAGAGGGACAAACGGTTGGTATAGCAATCAGCCCCAGCATTTT; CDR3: CATSRGTNGWYSNQPQHF
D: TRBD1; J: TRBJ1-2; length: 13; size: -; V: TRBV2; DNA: TGTGCCAGCAGGCCGTTTACAGGGGGTGGCTACACCTTC; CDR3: CASRPFTGGGYTF
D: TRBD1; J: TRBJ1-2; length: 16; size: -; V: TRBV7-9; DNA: TGTGCCAGCAGCTCTTGGACAGGAGCCCCCAACTATGGCTACACCTTC; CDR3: CASSSWTGAPNYGYTF
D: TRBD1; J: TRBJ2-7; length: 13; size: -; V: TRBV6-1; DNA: TGTGCCAGCCTCAGGACAGGGGAGGACGAGCAGTACTTC; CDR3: CASLRTGEDEQYF
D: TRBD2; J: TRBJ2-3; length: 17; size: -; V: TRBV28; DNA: TGTGCCAGCGACCTCGGTGCGGTGAGCGGGACTACAGATACGCAGTATTTT; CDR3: CASDLGAVSGTTDTQYF
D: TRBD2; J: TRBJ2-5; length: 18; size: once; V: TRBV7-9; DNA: TGTGCCAGCAGCTTTCCAGCGGGGTATGTCGAAACCGGAGAGACCCAGTACTTC; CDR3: CASSFPAGYVETGETQYF
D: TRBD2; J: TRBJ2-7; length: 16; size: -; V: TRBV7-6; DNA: TGTGCCAGCAGCTTGGGCAGACTAGCGGGGGAGTACGAGCAGTACTTC; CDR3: CASSLGRLAGEYEQYF
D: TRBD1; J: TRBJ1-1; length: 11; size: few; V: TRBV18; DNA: TGTGCCAGCTCGGGGACAGGGTTAGCTTTCTTT; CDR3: CASSGTGLAFF
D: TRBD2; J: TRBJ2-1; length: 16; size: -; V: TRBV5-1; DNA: TGCGCCAGCAGCTTGGGGACTAGCGGGGCAAATGCCGCGCAGTTCTTC; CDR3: CASSLGTSGANAAQFF
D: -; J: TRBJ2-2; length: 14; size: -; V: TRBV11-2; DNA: TGTGCCAGCAGCTTAAATCGGGTCACCGGGGAGCTGTTTTTT; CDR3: CASSLNRVTGELFF
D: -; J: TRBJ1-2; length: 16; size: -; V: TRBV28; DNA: TGTGCCAGCAGTTTCCGTTACGGGAGGCAGGACTATGGCTACACCTTC; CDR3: CASSFRYGRQDYGYTF
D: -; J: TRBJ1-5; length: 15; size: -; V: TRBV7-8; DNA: TGTGCCAGCAGCTTCCAGACAGGCAGCAATCAGCCCCAGCATTTT; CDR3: CASSFQTGSNQPQHF
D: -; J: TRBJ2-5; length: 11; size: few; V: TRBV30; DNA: TGTGCCTGGAGTGTCGGGGAGACCCAGTACTTC; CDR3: CAWSVGETQYF
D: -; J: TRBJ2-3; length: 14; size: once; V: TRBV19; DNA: TGTGCCAGTAGTATCTTAGGGGGCACAGATACGCAGTATTTT; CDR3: CASSILGGTDTQYF
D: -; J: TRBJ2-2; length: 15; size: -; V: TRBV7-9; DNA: TGTGCCAGCAGCTTAGATTTTACTGCATCCGGGGAGCTGTTTTTT; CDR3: CASSLDFTASGELFF
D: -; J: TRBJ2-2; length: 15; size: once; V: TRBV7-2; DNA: TGTGCCAGCAGCGGAAGGGGGAAGAACACCGGGGAGCTGTTTTTT; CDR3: CASSGRGKNTGELFF
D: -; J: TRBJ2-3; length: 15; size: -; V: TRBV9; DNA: TGTGCCAGCAGCTCCAGGGAGGTTGGCGCAGATACGCAGTATTTT; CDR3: CASSSREVGADTQYF
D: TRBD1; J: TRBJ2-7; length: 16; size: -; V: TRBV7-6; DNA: TGTGCCAGCAGCTTAACAACCGGGACAGGGTTTCGAGAGCAGTACTTC; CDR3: CASSLTTGTGFREQYF
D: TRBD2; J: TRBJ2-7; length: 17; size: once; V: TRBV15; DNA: TGTGCCACCAGCAGTGGAACCGGGACTAGCAGGACGGGCGAGCAGTACTTC; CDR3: CATSSGTGTSRTGEQYF
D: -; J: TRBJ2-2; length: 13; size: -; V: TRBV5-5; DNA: TGTGCCAGCAGCGTACTAGCAACCGGGGAGCTGTTTTTT; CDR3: CASSVLATGELFF
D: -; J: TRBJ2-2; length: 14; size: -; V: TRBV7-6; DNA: TGTGCCAGCAGCCCTACAGGGTGGTCCGGGGAGCTGTTTTTT; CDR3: CASSPTGWSGELFF
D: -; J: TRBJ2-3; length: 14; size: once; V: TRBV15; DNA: TGTGCCACCAGCACGCCAGGGTCCACAGATACGCAGTATTTT; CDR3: CATSTPGSTDTQYF
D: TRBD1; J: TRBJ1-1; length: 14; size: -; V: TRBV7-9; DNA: TGTGCCAGCAGCTCAAACCGGGACAGCGATAGGGCTTTCTTT; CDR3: CASSSNRDSDRAFF
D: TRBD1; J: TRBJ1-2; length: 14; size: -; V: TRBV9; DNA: TGTGCCAGCAGCGACGGGACAGGGAACTATGGCTACACCTTC; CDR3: CASSDGTGNYGYTF